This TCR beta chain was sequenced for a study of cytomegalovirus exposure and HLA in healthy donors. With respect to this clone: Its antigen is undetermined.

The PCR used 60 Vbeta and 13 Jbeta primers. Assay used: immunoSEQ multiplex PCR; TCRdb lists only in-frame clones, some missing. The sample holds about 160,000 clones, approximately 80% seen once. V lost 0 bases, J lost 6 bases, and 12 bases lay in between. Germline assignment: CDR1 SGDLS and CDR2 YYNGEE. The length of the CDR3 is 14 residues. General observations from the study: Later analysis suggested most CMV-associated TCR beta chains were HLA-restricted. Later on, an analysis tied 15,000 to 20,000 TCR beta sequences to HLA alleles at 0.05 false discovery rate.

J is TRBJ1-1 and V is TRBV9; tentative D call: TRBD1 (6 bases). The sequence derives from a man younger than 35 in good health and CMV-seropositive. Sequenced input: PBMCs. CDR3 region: CASSVDRERAEAFF. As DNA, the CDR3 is TGTGCCAGCAGCGTAGACAGGGAGAGGGCTGAAGCTTTCTTT.